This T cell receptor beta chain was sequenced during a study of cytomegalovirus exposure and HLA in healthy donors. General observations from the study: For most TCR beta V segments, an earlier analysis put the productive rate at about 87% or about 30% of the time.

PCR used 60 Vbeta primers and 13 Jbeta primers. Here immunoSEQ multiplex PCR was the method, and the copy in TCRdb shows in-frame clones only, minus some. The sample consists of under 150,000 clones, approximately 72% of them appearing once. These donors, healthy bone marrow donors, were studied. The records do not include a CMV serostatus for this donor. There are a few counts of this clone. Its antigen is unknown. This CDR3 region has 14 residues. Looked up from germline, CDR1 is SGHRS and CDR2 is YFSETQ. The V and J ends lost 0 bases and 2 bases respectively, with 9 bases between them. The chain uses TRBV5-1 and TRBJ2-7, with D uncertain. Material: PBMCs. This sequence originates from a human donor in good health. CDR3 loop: CASSLVANTYEQYF. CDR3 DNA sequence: TGCGCCAGCAGCTTGGTTGCCAACACCTACGAGCAGTACTTC.